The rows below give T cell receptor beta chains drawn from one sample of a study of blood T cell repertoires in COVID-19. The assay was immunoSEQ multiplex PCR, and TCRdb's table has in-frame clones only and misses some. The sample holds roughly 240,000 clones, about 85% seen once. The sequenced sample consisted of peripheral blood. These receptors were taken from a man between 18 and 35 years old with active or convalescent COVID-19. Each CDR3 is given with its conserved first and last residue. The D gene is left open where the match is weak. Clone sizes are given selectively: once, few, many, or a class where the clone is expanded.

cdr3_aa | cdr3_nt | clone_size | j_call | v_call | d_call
CASSLDRPTLLHEQFF | TGCGCCAGCAGCTTGGACAGACCCACACTTCTCCATGAGCAGTTCTTC | once | TRBJ2-1 | TRBV5-1 | -
CASRSDRTPGNTIYF | TGTGCCAGCAGGTCGGACAGAACGCCTGGAAACACCATATATTTT | - | TRBJ1-3 | TRBV7-9 | -
CAWKVPGQGHETQYF | TGTGCCTGGAAGGTCCCGGGACAGGGTCACGAGACCCAGTACTTC | - | TRBJ2-5 | TRBV30 | TRBD1
CASSQVSGSRYGYTF | TGCGCCAGCAGCCAAGTTTCGGGGTCTCGGTATGGCTACACCTTC | - | TRBJ1-2 | TRBV4-3 | -
CASSLDFSSGRFF | TGTGCCAGCAGCTTGGATTTCTCGTCGGGTCGTTTCTTT | - | TRBJ1-1 | TRBV5-4 | -
CASSTGTSGLWDEQFF | TGTGCCAGCAGCACCGGGACTAGCGGTTTATGGGATGAGCAGTTCTTC | - | TRBJ2-1 | TRBV9 | TRBD2
CASAEQGRGTEAFF | TGTGCCAGCGCGGAACAGGGGCGCGGCACTGAAGCTTTCTTT | - | TRBJ1-1 | TRBV7-3 | TRBD1
CAISEYDSGYEQYF | TGTGCCATCAGTGAGTATGATAGCGGATACGAGCAGTACTTC | - | TRBJ2-7 | TRBV10-3 | -
CASSPLSAQETQYF | TGTGCCAGTAGTCCCCTCAGCGCCCAAGAGACCCAGTACTTC | once | TRBJ2-5 | TRBV19 | -
CASSVQGVGEKLFF | TGTGCCAGCAGTGTACAGGGTGTCGGGGAAAAACTGTTTTTT | - | TRBJ1-4 | TRBV2 | -
CASSLTTGIVQPQHF | TGTGCCAGCAGCCTCACCACAGGGATTGTGCAGCCCCAGCATTTT | - | TRBJ1-5 | TRBV7-2 | -
CASSSQGNLNTEAFF | TGTGCCAGCAGCTCACAGGGGAACCTGAACACTGAAGCTTTCTTT | once | TRBJ1-1 | TRBV5-8 | TRBD1
CASSQVVRGGSADTQYF | TGCGCCAGCAGCCAAGTAGTAAGGGGCGGGAGTGCAGATACGCAGTATTTT | - | TRBJ2-3 | TRBV4-1 | TRBD2
CASSLGLAGGLADTQYF | TGTGCCAGCAGTTTAGGCCTAGCGGGGGGGCTGGCAGATACGCAGTATTTT | - | TRBJ2-3 | TRBV28 | TRBD2
CAITQSGGAPSTGELFF | TGTGCCATCACCCAGAGCGGGGGGGCCCCGAGCACCGGGGAGCTGTTTTTT | few | TRBJ2-2 | TRBV10-3 | TRBD2
CASSRGEFYGYTF | TGCGCCAGCAGCCGCGGGGAGTTCTATGGCTACACCTTC | - | TRBJ1-2 | TRBV23-1 | -
CASSTGDGNQPQHF | TGTGCCAGCAGCACAGGGGATGGCAATCAGCCCCAGCATTTT | - | TRBJ1-5 | TRBV9 | TRBD1
CSVRDSYYEQYF | TGCAGCGTCCGGGACTCTTACTACGAGCAGTACTTC | - | TRBJ2-7 | TRBV29-1 | -
CASSRDRGNEQFF | TGTGCCAGCAGCCGGGACAGGGGGAATGAGCAGTTCTTC | - | TRBJ2-1 | TRBV7-9 | TRBD1
CASRRQGDNEQYF | TGTGCCAGTAGGAGACAGGGAGACAACGAGCAGTACTTC | - | TRBJ2-7 | TRBV2 | TRBD1
CASSSLDRVGNYEQYF | TGTGCCAGCAGTTCCCTGGACAGGGTAGGGAACTACGAGCAGTACTTC | - | TRBJ2-7 | TRBV27 | TRBD1
CASSLGQGWDGYTF | TGCGCCAGCAGCTTGGGTCAGGGTTGGGATGGCTACACCTTC | - | TRBJ1-2 | TRBV5-1 | -
CASSKDTDTEAFF | TGTGCCAGCAGCAAAGACACAGACACTGAAGCTTTCTTT | few | TRBJ1-1 | TRBV5-4 | -
CASSVPISGRGGTDTQYF | TGTGCCAGCAGCGTACCCATTTCGGGCAGGGGCGGCACAGATACGCAGTATTTT | - | TRBJ2-3 | TRBV9 | -
CASSWDRDNEKLFF | TGTGCCAGCAGCTGGGACAGGGATAATGAAAAACTGTTTTTT | - | TRBJ1-4 | TRBV5-6 | TRBD1
CASSGAGTTYGNTIYF | TGTGCCAGCAGTGGAGCCGGGACAACTTATGGAAACACCATATATTTT | - | TRBJ1-3 | TRBV6-1 | -
CASSYDSGTYEQYF | TGTGCCAGCAGTTACGATAGCGGAACCTACGAGCAGTACTTC | once | TRBJ2-7 | TRBV6-2/TRBV6-3 | -
CASSFTGKETQYF | TGTGCCAGCAGCTTCACGGGGAAAGAGACCCAGTACTTC | few | TRBJ2-5 | TRBV7-2 | -
CATSDLGGGRHTQYF | TGTGCCACCAGTGATTTGGGAGGGGGCAGGCATACGCAGTATTTT | - | TRBJ2-3 | TRBV24-1 | -
CASSLLAGADTGELFF | TGCGCCAGCAGCTTACTAGCGGGAGCGGACACCGGGGAGCTGTTTTTT | - | TRBJ2-2 | TRBV5-1 | TRBD2
CASSLAVTGEQYF | TGCGCCAGCAGCTTAGCGGTGACGGGCGAGCAGTACTTC | - | TRBJ2-7 | TRBV5-1 | -
CASSPRAHSGNTIYF | TGTGCCAGCAGCCCCAGGGCCCACTCTGGAAACACCATATATTTT | - | TRBJ1-3 | TRBV14 | -
CASSPGGATYNEQFF | TGTGCCAGCTCACCGGGTGGAGCCACCTACAATGAGCAGTTCTTC | - | TRBJ2-1 | TRBV18 | -
CASSSGTQETQYF | TGTGCCAGCAGTTCAGGAACCCAAGAGACCCAGTACTTC | - | TRBJ2-5 | TRBV7-9 | -
CASSRGQGANYGYTF | TGTGCCAGCAGCCGGGGACAGGGGGCGAACTATGGCTACACCTTC | - | TRBJ1-2 | TRBV7-9 | TRBD1
CASSLIGTSSFEQYF | TGTGCCAGCAGCCTTATCGGGACATCCTCTTTCGAGCAGTACTTC | - | TRBJ2-7 | TRBV9 | -
CASSYGAGYPTEAFF | TGTGCCAGCAGTTACGGGGCAGGGTATCCCACTGAAGCTTTCTTT | - | TRBJ1-1 | TRBV6-2/TRBV6-3 | -
CASSILSRTSVIPYEQFF | TGTGCCAGTAGTATCCTATCACGTACTAGCGTTATCCCCTATGAGCAGTTCTTC | - | TRBJ2-1 | TRBV19 | TRBD2
CATSEEDTQYF | TGTGCCACCAGCGAGGAAGATACGCAGTATTTT | - | TRBJ2-3 | TRBV15 | -
CASSSGRDPSGADTQYF | TGTGCCAGCAGCTCCGGAAGAGATCCGTCAGGCGCAGATACGCAGTATTTT | - | TRBJ2-3 | TRBV13 | -